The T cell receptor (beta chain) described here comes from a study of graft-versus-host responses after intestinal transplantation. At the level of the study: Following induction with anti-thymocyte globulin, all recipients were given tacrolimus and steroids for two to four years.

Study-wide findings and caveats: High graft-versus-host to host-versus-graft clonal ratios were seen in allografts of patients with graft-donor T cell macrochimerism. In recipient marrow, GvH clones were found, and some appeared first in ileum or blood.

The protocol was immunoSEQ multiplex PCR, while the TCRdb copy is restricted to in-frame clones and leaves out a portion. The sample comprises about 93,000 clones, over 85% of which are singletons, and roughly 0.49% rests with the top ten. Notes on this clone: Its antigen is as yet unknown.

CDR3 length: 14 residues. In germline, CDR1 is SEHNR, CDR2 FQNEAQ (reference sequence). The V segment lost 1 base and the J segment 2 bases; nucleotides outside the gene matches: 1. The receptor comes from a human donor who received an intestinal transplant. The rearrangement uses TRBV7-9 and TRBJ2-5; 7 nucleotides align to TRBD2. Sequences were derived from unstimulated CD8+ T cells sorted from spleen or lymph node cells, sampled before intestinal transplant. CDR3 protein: CASSLVGGQETQYF. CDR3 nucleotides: TGTGCCAGCAGCTTAGTGGGGGGGCAAGAGACCCAGTACTTC.